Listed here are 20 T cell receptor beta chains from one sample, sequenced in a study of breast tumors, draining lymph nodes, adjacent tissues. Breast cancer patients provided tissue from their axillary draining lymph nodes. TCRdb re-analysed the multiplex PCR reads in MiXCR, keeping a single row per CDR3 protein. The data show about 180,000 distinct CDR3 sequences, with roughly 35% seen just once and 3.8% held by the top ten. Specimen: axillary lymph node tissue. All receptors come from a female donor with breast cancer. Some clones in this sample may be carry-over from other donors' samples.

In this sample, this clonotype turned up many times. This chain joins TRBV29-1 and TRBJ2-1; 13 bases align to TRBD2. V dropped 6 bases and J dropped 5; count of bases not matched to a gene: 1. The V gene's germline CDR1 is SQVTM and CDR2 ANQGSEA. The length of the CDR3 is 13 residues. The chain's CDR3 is CSVGLAGDNEQFF. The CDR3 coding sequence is TGCAGCGTAGGACTAGCGGGAGACAATGAGCAGTTCTTC.

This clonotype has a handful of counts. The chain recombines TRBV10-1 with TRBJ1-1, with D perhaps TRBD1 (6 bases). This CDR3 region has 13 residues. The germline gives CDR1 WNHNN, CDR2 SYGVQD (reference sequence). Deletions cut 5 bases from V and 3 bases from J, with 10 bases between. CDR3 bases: TGCGCCAGCAGTCCCAGGGGATACACTGAAGCTTTCTTT. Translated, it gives CASSPRGYTEAFF.

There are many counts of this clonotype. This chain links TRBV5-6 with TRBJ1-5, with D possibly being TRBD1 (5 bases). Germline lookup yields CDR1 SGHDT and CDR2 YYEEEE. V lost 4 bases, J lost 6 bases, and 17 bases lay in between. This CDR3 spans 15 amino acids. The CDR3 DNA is TGTGCCAGCAGCGCCGGGACTTCCCTCGCTCAGCCCCAGCATTTT. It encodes CASSAGTSLAQPQHF.

CDR3 bases: TGTGCCAGCAGCCCCTGGTTAAGGGGGCTGAACACTGAAGCTTTCTTT. Translating it yields CASSPWLRGLNTEAFF. The chain carries TRBV14 and TRBJ1-1; the match to TRBD1 covers 7 bases. The CDR3 is 16 residues long. CDR1 and CDR2 from the germline V gene are SGHDN and FVKESK. Germline trimming cut 4 bases from V and 0 bases from J; bases unmatched to any gene: 8.

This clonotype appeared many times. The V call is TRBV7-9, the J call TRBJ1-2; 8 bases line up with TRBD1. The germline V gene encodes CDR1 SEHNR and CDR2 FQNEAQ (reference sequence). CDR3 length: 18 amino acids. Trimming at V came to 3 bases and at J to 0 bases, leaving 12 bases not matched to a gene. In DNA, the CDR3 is TGTGCCAGCAGCTTCTCCCCTGGGAGGACAGGGTCTAACTATGGCTACACCTTC. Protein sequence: CASSFSPGRTGSNYGYTF. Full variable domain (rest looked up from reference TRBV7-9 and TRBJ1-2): DTGVSQNPRHKITKRGQNVTFRCDPISEHNRLYWYRQTLGQGPEFLTYFQNEAQLEKSRLLSDRFSAERPKGSFSTLEIQRTEQGDSAMYLCASSFSPGRTGSNYGYTFGSGTRLTVV.

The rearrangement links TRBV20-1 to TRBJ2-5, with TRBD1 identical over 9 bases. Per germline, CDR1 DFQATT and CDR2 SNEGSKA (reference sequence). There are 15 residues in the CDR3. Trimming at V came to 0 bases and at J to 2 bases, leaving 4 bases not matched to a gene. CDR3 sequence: CSARDLTGGQETQYF. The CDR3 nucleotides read TGCAGTGCTAGAGATCTGACAGGGGGGCAAGAGACCCAGTACTTC.

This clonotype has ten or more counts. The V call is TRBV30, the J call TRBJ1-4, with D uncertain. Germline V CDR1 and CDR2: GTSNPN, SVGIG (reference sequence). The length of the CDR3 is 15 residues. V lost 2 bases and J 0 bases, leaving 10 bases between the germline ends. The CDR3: CAWSSGFATNEKLFF. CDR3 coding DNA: TGTGCCTGGAGTAGTGGGTTTGCAACTAATGAAAAACTGTTTTTT.

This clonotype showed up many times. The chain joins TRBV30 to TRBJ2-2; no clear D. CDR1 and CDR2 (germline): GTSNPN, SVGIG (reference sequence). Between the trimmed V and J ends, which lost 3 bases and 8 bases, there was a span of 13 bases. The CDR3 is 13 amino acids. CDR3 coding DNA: TGTGCCTGGAGCCCGTTTTTATATGGGGAGCTGTTTTTT. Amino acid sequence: CAWSPFLYGELFF. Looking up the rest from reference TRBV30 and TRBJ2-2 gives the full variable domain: SQTIHQWPATLVQPVGSPLSLECTVEGTSNPNLYWYRQAAGRGLQLLFYSVGIGQISSEVPQNLSASRPQDRQFILSSKKLLLSDSGFYLCAWSPFLYGELFFGEGSRLTVL.

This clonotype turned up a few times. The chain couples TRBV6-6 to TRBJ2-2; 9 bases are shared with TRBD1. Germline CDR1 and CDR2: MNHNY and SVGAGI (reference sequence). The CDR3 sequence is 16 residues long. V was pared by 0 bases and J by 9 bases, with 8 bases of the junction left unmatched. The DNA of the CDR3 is TGTGCCAGCAGTTACTCGGGGGGACAGGGTAACCGGGAGCTGTTTTTT. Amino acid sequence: CASSYSGGQGNRELFF.

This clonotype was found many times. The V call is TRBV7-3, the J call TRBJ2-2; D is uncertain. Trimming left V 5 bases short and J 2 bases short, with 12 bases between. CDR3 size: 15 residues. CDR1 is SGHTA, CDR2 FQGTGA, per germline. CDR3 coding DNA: TGTGCCAGCAGCCCGGCTGACGCTAACACCGGGGAGCTGTTTTTT. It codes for CASSPADANTGELFF.

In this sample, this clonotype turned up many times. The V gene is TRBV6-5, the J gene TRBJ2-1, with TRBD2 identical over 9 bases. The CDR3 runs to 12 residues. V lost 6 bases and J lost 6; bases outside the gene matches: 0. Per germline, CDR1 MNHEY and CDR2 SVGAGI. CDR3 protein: CASRGLANEQFF. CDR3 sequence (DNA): TGTGCCAGCAGGGGACTAGCCAATGAGCAGTTCTTC.

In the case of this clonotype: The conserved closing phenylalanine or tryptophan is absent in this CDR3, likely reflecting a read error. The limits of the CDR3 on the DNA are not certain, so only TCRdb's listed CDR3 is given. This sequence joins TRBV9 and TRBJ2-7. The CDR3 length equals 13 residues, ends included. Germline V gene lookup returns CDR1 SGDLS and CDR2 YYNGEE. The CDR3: CASGVGSGYEQHS.

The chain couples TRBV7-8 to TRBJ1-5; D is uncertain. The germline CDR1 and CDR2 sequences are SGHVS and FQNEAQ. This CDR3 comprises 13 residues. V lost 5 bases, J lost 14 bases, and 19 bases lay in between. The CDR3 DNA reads TGTGCCAGCAGCCGGACTAGCGGGCGCTACGAGCATTTT. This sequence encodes CASSRTSGRYEHF.

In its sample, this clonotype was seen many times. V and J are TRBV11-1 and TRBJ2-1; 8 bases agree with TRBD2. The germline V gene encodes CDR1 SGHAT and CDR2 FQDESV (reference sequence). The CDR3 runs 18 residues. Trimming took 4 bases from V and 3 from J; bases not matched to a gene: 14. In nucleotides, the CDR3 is TGTGCCAGCAGCTCGTTCCCACGCAGCACTAGCGGCTACAATGAGCAGTTCTTC. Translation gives CASSSFPRSTSGYNEQFF.

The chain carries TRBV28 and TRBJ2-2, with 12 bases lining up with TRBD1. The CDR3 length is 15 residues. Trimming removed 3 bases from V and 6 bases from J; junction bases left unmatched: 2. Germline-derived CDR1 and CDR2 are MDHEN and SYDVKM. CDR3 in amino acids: CASSLWDRGPGELFF. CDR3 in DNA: TGTGCCAGCAGTTTGTGGGACAGGGGGCCCGGGGAGCTGTTTTTT.

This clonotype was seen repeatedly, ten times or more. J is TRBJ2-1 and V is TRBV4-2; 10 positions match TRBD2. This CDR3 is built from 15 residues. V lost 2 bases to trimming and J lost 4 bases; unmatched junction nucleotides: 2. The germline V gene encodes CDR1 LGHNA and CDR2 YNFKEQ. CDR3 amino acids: CASSQTSGAYNEQFF. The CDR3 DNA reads TGTGCCAGCAGCCAAACTAGCGGGGCTTACAATGAGCAGTTCTTC.

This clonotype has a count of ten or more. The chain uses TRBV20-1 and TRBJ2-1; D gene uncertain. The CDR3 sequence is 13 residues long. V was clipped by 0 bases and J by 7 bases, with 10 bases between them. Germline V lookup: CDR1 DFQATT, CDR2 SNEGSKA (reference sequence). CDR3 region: CSARDPVGNEQFF. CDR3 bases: TGCAGTGCTAGAGATCCTGTCGGAAATGAGCAGTTCTTC.

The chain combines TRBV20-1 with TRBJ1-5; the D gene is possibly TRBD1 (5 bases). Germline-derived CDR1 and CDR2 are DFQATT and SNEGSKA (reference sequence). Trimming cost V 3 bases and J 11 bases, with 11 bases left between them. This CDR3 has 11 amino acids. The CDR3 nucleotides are TGCAGTGCTAGTGCAGGGCAGACCCAGCATTTT. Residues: CSASAGQTQHF.

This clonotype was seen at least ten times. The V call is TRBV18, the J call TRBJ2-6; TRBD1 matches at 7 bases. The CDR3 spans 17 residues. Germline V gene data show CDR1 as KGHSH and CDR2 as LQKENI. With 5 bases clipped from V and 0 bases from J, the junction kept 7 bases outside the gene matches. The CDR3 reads CASSDFSGGSGANVLTF. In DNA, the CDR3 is TGTGCCAGCTCAGACTTTTCAGGGGGCTCTGGGGCCAACGTCCTGACTTTC.

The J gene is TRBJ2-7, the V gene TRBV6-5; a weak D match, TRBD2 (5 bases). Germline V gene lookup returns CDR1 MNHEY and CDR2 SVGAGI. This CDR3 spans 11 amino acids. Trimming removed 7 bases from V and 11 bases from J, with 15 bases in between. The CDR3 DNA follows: TGTGCCAGCAATCCGGGGAAACGGGAGTACTTC. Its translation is CASNPGKREYF.